This T cell receptor (beta chain) appears in the sequencing data of a study of blood T cell repertoires in COVID-19. Study in general: Acute and convalescent COVID-19 samples came from the United States, Italy and Spain. In each case, the material was cDNA or gDNA derived from T cells, B-cell-depleted T cells, or PBMCs.

Germline-derived CDR1 and CDR2 are MNHEY and SMNVEV (reference sequence). The CDR3 runs 16 residues. The J segment lost 5 bases and the V segment lost 3 bases, leaving 8 bases of the junction unmatched. In the authors' workflow: Counts of nucleated cells, estimated from reference gene primer amplification, were obtained. The method was immunoSEQ multiplex PCR; TCRdb's version includes in-frame clones alone and lacks a portion of them. The V and J calls and clone size were taken over from that table, and D and trimming were inferred from the DNA. The sample comprises 310,000 or so clones, roughly 86% of which are singletons, and about 1.7% rests with the top ten.

This chain joins TRBV27 and TRBJ2-4; 9 bases line up with TRBD1. Sequencing was performed on peripheral blood. This TCR was sampled from a woman between 45 and 65 years old with acute or convalescent COVID-19. CDR3 nucleotide sequence: TGTGCCAGCAGTTTTCGGGACGGGACAGGGCAAAACATTCAGTACTTC. Amino acid sequence: CASSFRDGTGQNIQYF.